This T cell receptor (beta chain) emerged from a study of blood T cell repertoires in COVID-19. Germline-derived CDR1 and CDR2 are SGHDT and YYEEEE. V lost 7 bases to trimming and J lost 5 bases, with 16 bases between them. This CDR3 contains 13 residues. Authors' methods: Amplification from reference gene primers served as the basis for estimated nucleated cell counts. The assay was immunoSEQ multiplex PCR, and TCRdb's table has in-frame clones only and misses some. The V and J calls and clone size were taken over from that table, and D and trimming were inferred from the DNA. The sample holds more than 55,000 clones; 86% are singletons and the top ten take roughly 1.4%.

V gene TRBV5-6 combines with J gene TRBJ2-7; perhaps TRBD2 as D (5 bases). Sequenced input: peripheral blood. The receptor was isolated from a woman older than 75 with acute or convalescent COVID-19. The CDR3, as DNA: TGTGCCAGCGCCGGGAAGGTCATCAACGAGCAGTACTTC. The encoded protein is CASAGKVINEQYF.